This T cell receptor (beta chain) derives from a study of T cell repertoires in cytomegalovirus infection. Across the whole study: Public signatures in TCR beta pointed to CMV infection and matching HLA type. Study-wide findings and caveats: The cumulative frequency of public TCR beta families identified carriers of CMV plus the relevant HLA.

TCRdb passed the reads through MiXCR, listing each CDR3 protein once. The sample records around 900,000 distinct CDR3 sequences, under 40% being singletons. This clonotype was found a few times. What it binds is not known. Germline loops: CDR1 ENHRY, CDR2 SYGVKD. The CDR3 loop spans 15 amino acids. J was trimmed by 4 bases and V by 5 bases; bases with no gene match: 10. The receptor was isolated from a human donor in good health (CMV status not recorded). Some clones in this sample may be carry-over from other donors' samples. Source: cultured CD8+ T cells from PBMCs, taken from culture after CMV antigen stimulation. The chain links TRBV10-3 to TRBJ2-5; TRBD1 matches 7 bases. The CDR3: CAISTDRDAIETQYF. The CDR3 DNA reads TGTGCCATCAGTACTGACAGGGATGCTATAGAGACCCAGTACTTC.